The text below deals with one T cell receptor (beta chain). No cognate antigen has been identified for it. From each donor, a roughly 2.7 ml peripheral blood sample was collected into PAXgene tubes and kept at -80 degrees C. Without any T cell sorting, total RNA was extracted from whole blood using the PAXgene blood miRNA kit on an automated QIAcube. Peripheral blood from monozygotic twin pairs concordant or discordant for inflammatory bowel disease was subjected to deep TCRalpha and TCRbeta repertoire profiling with unique molecular barcoding. Smoking habits were recorded for all twin pairs, and individuals were classified as current, former or never smokers. The data are from a study of monozygotic twins with inflammatory bowel disease (dated by TCRdb to between 2018 and 2021). Study-level background: The full study comprised 28 monozygotic twin pairs: nine German pairs (four IBD-concordant, five IBD-discordant) and 19 IBD-discordant Danish pairs. Disease-associated traits were sought mainly through comparisons between IBD patients and their genetically identical healthy co-twins within discordant pairs. Each individual had, on average, about 151 000 unique TCRalpha sequences and 181 000 unique TCRbeta sequences available for analysis. The paper's findings and limits, for the study overall: The results gave no support for a single strong signal or clonotype linked to IBD. Because patients received different immunosuppressive treatments, the repertoires may have picked up extra background noise and variability between individuals. Repertoire similarity did not differ between concordant and discordant twins, which could be due to limited statistical power. A decrease in TCRbeta repertoire diversity, as measured by inverse Simpson index, was observed in IBD patients compared with their healthy co-twins. IBD patients shared fewer clonotypes with other individuals than healthy twins did, most markedly in patients showing signs of disease activity. The analysis was unable to tell different T cell subtypes apart.

The library was produced with 5' RACE. Preparation of each TCR library used 3,000 to 3,500 ng of total RNA. For each sample, cDNA synthesis with SMARTScribe reverse transcriptase was split into eight separate reactions. During cDNA synthesis, template switching introduced unique molecular identifiers that contained a 6-nucleotide sample barcode. Two nested PCRs of approximately 16 and 10 cycles amplified the TCRalpha and TCRbeta cDNA, and bead purification followed each PCR. Before amplification, cDNA was treated with uracil DNA-glycosylase and purified using the QIAquick PCR purification kit. The second PCR added Illumina TruSeq-compatible adapters along with sample-specific barcodes. Library quality and concentration were checked on TapeStation and Qubit, and libraries were pooled at around 5 ng each. Pooled libraries were sequenced on an Illumina HiSeq2500 single-index Rapid Run with 2 x 100 bp reads and custom sequencing primers. The authors' analysis ran thus. MiGEC version 1.2.6 was used for UMI-based consensus assembly to correct PCR and sequencing errors. MiXCR version 2.1.1 was used for V(D)J alignment, clonotype assembly and CDR3 extraction. To normalise gene usage, clonotype sharing and MAIT/NKT TCR abundance, the top 1000, 10 000 and 20 000 clonotypes in each sample were analysed. After downsampling to 27 000 UMIs, diversity was calculated as the inverse Simpson index using the vegan R package. Paired Mann-Whitney U tests were applied to discordant twin pairs, with Benjamini-Hochberg correction for multiple testing. The reads underwent TCRdb reprocessing, giving one record for each CDR3 protein sequence and no DNA. The V and J calls reflect TCRdb's pipeline rather than the authors' work. The sample table holds 150,000 to 200,000 distinct CDR3 sequences. The ten largest make up around 7.2% of the sample.

This sequence originates from a human donor with ulcerative colitis or Crohn's disease, or a healthy co-twin of an affected twin (not recorded which). Sequenced: blood.

This receptor carries the CDR3 CASSLGDNRGRTDTQYF. This chain joins TRBV5-1 to TRBJ2-3; TCRdb proposes TRBD1, but this gene call is untestable without DNA. The germline V gene supplies CDR1 SGHRS and CDR2 YFSETQ. The CDR3 covers 17 residues, taking in both the cysteine and the phenylalanine. There is no recorded DNA.